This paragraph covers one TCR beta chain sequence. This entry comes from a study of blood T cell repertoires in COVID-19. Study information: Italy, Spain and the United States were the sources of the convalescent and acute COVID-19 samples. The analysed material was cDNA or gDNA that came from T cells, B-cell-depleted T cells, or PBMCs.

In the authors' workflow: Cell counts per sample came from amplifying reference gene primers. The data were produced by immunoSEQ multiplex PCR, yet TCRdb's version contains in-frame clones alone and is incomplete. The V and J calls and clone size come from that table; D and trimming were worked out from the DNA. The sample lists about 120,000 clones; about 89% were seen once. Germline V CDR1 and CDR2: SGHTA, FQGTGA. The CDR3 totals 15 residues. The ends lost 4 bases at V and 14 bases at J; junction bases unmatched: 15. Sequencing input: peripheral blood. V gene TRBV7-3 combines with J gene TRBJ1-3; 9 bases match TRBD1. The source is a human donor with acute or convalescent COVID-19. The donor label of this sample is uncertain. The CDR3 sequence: CASSSSTGTGSPLYF. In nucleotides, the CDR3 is TGTGCCAGCAGCTCCTCCACCGGGACAGGGTCCCCCTTATATTTT.